This T cell receptor beta chain derives from a study of identical twins. The V gene's germline CDR1 is SGHRS and CDR2 YFSETQ. The CDR3 extends over 14 amino acids. Ten or more counts support this clonotype. One junction end does not reproduce the germline sequence, and a read error may be involved. A single record per CDR3 protein comes from TCRdb applying MiXCR to the 5' RACE reads. The table records some 1,700,000 distinct CDR3 sequences, 25% to 35% of them present only once. The sample consisted of cord blood. The sequence derives from a newborn girl in good health. The chain uses TRBV5-1 and TRBJ1-1, with 8 bases aligning to TRBD1. The CDR3 sequence is CASSLGQGGTEAFF. DNA for the CDR3: TGTGCCAGCAGTTTAGGACAGGGAGGCACTGAAGCTTTCTTT.